The 17 T cell receptor beta chains presented below share a single source sample, sequenced in a study of TIL therapy for anti-PD-1-resistant metastatic lung cancer. Time point defined: pre-treatment sample, taken before nivolumab and TIL therapy. Most excised metastases sampled were pleural nodules or supraclavicular lymph nodes. The immunoSEQ assay was v3. Only in-frame clones appear in the TCRdb table, and some are missing; sequencing was by immunoSEQ multiplex PCR. The repertoire holds about 48,000 clones, with roughly 70% as singletons. The material was tumor tissue, obtained at baseline. Receptors were obtained from a person aged 25-85 years with non-small cell lung cancer.

The chain joins TRBV29-1 to TRBJ2-5, with TRBD2 identical over 8 bases. The end of the DNA fits TRBJ2-7 better, so the J call may be wrong. Germline lookup yields CDR1 SQVTM and CDR2 ANQGSEA. The CDR3 spans 15 residues. The CDR3 DNA reads as TGCAGCGTTGAAGATGAGGCGGGAGGTTTCTACGAGCAGTACTTC. Translated: CSVEDEAGGFYEQYF.

This chain links TRBV29-1 with TRBJ2-4; 8 nucleotides line up with TRBD2. This CDR3 spans 17 amino acids. The trim removed 2 bases at V and 0 bases at J, leaving 9 bases unmatched. Germline V gene sequence: CDR1 SQVTM, CDR2 ANQGSEA. For the CDR3, the DNA is TGCAGCGTTGAATACGGGGGGGGAGGACTAGCCAAAAACATTCAGTACTTC. Protein sequence: CSVEYGGGGLAKNIQYF.

This sequence joins TRBV27 and TRBJ1-2, with D possibly TRBD1 on 5 matching bases. Germline CDR1 MNHEY, CDR2 SMNVEV (reference sequence). CDR3 size: 16 residues. V was pared by 3 bases and J by 4 bases, with 18 bases between. In nucleotides, the CDR3 is TGTGCCAGCAGTTTTAATTGGGGGGGTCAAGGCTATGGCTACACCTTC. Its protein is CASSFNWGGQGYGYTF.

This chain uses TRBV19 with TRBJ1-2; perhaps TRBD1 as D (6 bases). Deletions cut 8 bases from V and 4 bases from J, with 14 bases between. From germline, CDR1 is LNHDA and CDR2 SQIVND (reference sequence). The length of the CDR3 is 13 residues. CDR3 protein: CASEGVVGYGYTF. CDR3 bases: TGTGCCAGTGAGGGGGTGGTCGGCTATGGCTACACCTTC.

This clone was seen only once. The chain uses TRBV27 and TRBJ2-1; 12 nucleotides align to TRBD2. Unmatched junction bases numbered 8, after V lost 5 bases and J lost 9 bases. The CDR3 is 15 amino acids. From germline, CDR1 is MNHEY and CDR2 SMNVEV (reference sequence). The CDR3 here is CASSHLAGGPVEQFF. The CDR3 DNA reads as TGTGCCAGCAGTCACCTAGCGGGGGGGCCGGTTGAGCAGTTCTTC.

The table lists this clone with a count of one. The rearrangement joins TRBV30 to TRBJ1-6; D gene unclear. The CDR3 is 17 residues long. Germline CDR1 reads GTSNPN; CDR2 reads SVGIG (reference sequence). The germline V and J ends were trimmed by 1 base and 0 bases, with 13 bases remaining between them. The CDR3 region has the DNA TGTGCCTGGAGTGGCGTACGAAGGAGCTCCTATAATTCACCCCTCCACTTT. Translated: CAWSGVRRSSYNSPLHF. Full variable domain (outside the CDR3, taken from reference TRBV30 and TRBJ1-6): SQTIHQWPATLVQPVGSPLSLECTVEGTSNPNLYWYRQAAGRGLQLLFYSVGIGQISSEVPQNLSASRPQDRQFILSSKKLLLSDSGFYLCAWSGVRRSSYNSPLHFGNGTRLTVT.

This clone has just one count. This chain uses TRBV7-8 with TRBJ2-5; no clear D. The CDR3 extends over 13 amino acids. Deletions cut 5 bases from V and 5 bases from J, with 12 bases between. In germline, CDR1 is SGHVS, CDR2 FQNEAQ. CDR3 loop: CASSRPVAETQYF. CDR3 sequence (DNA): TGTGCCAGCAGCCGCCCGGTTGCGGAGACCCAGTACTTC. The whole variable domain, remainder taken from reference TRBV7-8 and TRBJ2-5, is GAGVSQSPRYKVAKRGQDVALRCDPISGHVSLFWYQQALGQGPEFLTYFQNEAQLDKSGLPSDRFFAERPEGSVSTLKIQRTQQEDSAVYLCASSRPVAETQYFGPGTRLLVL.

The chain recombines TRBV9 with TRBJ2-3, with TRBD1 identical over 8 bases. This CDR3 comprises 14 residues. Germline CDR1 reads SGDLS; CDR2 reads YYNGEE. The V segment lost 2 bases and the J segment 1 base; nucleotides outside the gene matches: 0. The CDR3 DNA follows: TGTGCCAGCAGCGTGGACAGGGGCACAGATACGCAGTATTTT. Translating it yields CASSVDRGTDTQYF.

V is TRBV7-3 and J is TRBJ2-5; D is unclear. There are 13 residues in the CDR3. CDR1 and CDR2 (germline): SGHTA, FQGTGA. V was cut by 4 bases and J by 5 bases, with 11 bases left in between. The CDR3 DNA is TGTGCCAGCAGCTCCTTGGTGATGGAGACCCAGTACTTC. Translating it yields CASSSLVMETQYF.

This rearrangement joins TRBV28 to TRBJ2-2, with 7 nucleotides matching TRBD1. CDR1 is MDHEN and CDR2 is SYDVKM in the germline V gene. The CDR3 runs 14 residues. The J segment lost 3 bases and the V segment lost 10 bases, leaving 8 bases of the junction unmatched. CDR3 amino acids: CATFGQGDTGELFF. CDR3 DNA: TGTGCCACCTTTGGCCAGGGGGACACCGGGGAGCTGTTTTTT.

The chain carries TRBV5-4 and TRBJ2-2; 7 bases align to TRBD1. Trimming at V came to 2 bases and at J to 3 bases, leaving 4 bases not matched to a gene. Germline CDR1 reads SGHNT; CDR2 reads YYREEE (reference sequence). The CDR3 is made up of 15 amino acids. The CDR3 protein is CASSLTGADTGELFF. CDR3 DNA sequence: TGTGCCAGCAGCTTAACAGGGGCGGACACCGGGGAGCTGTTTTTT.

The sample holds one count of this clone. V is TRBV5-4 and J is TRBJ2-3; D call uncertain. This CDR3 is 15 amino acids long. Germline assignment: CDR1 SGHNT and CDR2 YYREEE (reference sequence). Trimming shortened V by 3 bases and J by 6 bases, and 17 bases separated the two germline ends. The CDR3, as DNA: TGTGCCAGCAGCTCCGGGCCTTCAGTCCCGGATACGCAGTATTTT. This gives the protein CASSSGPSVPDTQYF.

The rearrangement links TRBV27 to TRBJ2-6; 7 bases align to TRBD1. The V gene's germline CDR1 is MNHEY and CDR2 SMNVEV (reference sequence). This CDR3 comprises 18 residues. V was clipped by 3 bases and J by 3 bases; unmatched bases: 11. In DNA, the CDR3 is TGTGCCAGCAGTTTTAGACAGGGCTTCGCTGTTGGGGCCAACGTCCTGACTTTC. This translates into CASSFRQGFAVGANVLTF. The full variable domain, in which reference TRBV27 and TRBJ2-6 provide the parts outside the CDR3, is EAQVTQNPRYLITVTGKKLTVTCSQNMNHEYMSWYRQDPGLGLRQIYYSMNVEVTDKGDVPEGYKVSRKEKRNFPLILESPSPNQTSLYFCASSFRQGFAVGANVLTFGAGSRLTVL.

This clone has just a few counts. This chain links TRBV14 with TRBJ1-1; TRBD1 agrees at 8 bases. The germline V gene has CDR1 SGHDN and CDR2 FVKESK. This CDR3 is built from 17 residues. V was pared by 2 bases and J by 0 bases, with 8 bases of the junction left unmatched. The CDR3 DNA follows: TGTGCCAGCAGCCAACGCAGGGGGCTCGTTATGAACACTGAAGCTTTCTTT. It is translated as CASSQRRGLVMNTEAFF.

This clone has only a few counts. The genes are TRBV9 and TRBJ1-1, with 9 bases aligning to TRBD1. V lost 4 bases to trimming and J lost 5 bases; unmatched junction nucleotides: 9. This CDR3 has 15 residues. The germline CDR1 and CDR2 sequences are SGDLS and YYNGEE. The CDR3 sequence is CASSTLTGGRTEAFF. The CDR3 nucleotides are TGTGCCAGCAGCACCCTGACAGGGGGAAGAACTGAAGCTTTCTTT.

This clone has only a few counts. The J gene is TRBJ1-5, the V gene TRBV7-8, with TRBD1 matching over 7 bases. The CDR3 covers 15 residues. The V and J ends lost 5 bases and 0 bases, in that order; junction bases with no gene match: 4. CDR1 SGHVS and CDR2 FQNEAQ come from the germline V gene. In DNA, the CDR3 is TGTGCCAGCAGCATGGGACAGAATAGCAATCAGCCCCAGCATTTT. Its protein product is CASSMGQNSNQPQHF.

The rearrangement joins TRBV21-1 to TRBJ2-3; the D call TRBD2 from the table was never checked on the DNA. TRBV21-1 is a recognized pseudogene. The CDR3 runs 15 residues. The CDR3 DNA sequence: TGTGCCAGCAGCCTTGTAGCGGCCAGCACAGATACGCAGTATTTT. Amino acids: CASSLVAASTDTQYF.